Detailed here is one T cell receptor (beta chain). Study processing details: Estimated nucleated cell counts came from reference gene primer amplification. Libraries were prepared by immunoSEQ multiplex PCR; TCRdb keeps only in-frame clonotypes and omits some of them. V and J calls and clone size are copied from that table; D and trimming were computed from the DNA. There are about 81,000 clones in the sample; around nine tenths occur only once, and about 4.4% lies in the top ten. The data originate from a study of blood T cell repertoires in COVID-19. Study-level background: The study drew acute and convalescent COVID-19 samples from the United States, Italy and Spain. Sample material is recorded as cDNA or gDNA derived from T cells, B-cell-depleted T cells, or PBMCs.

V was pared by 5 bases and J by 1 base, with 6 bases of the junction left unmatched. CDR3 length: 15 amino acids. Germline V CDR1 and CDR2: SGHTA, FQGTGA. The chain has TRBV7-3 and TRBJ1-1; the match to TRBD1 covers 8 bases. This clonotype originated in a woman at least 80 years old with acute or convalescent COVID-19. The source material was peripheral blood. The CDR3 here is CASSASGTGNTEAFF. CDR3 DNA: TGTGCCAGCAGCGCTTCCGGGACAGGGAACACTGAAGCTTTCTTT.